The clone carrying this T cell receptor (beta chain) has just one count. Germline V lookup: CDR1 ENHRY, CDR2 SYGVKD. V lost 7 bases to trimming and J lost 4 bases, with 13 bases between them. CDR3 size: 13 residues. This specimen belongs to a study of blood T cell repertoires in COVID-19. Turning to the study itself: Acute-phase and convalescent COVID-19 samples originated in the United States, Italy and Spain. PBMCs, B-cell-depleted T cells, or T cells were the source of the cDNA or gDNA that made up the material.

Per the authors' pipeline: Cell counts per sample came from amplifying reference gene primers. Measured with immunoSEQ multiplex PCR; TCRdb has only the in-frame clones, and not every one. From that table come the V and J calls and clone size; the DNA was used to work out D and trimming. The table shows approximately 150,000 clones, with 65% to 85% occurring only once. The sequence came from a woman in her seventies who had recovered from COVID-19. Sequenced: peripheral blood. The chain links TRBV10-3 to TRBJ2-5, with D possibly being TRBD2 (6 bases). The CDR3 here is CAIMRGGGETQYF. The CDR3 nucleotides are TGTGCCATCATGCGGGGAGGAGGAGAGACCCAGTACTTC.